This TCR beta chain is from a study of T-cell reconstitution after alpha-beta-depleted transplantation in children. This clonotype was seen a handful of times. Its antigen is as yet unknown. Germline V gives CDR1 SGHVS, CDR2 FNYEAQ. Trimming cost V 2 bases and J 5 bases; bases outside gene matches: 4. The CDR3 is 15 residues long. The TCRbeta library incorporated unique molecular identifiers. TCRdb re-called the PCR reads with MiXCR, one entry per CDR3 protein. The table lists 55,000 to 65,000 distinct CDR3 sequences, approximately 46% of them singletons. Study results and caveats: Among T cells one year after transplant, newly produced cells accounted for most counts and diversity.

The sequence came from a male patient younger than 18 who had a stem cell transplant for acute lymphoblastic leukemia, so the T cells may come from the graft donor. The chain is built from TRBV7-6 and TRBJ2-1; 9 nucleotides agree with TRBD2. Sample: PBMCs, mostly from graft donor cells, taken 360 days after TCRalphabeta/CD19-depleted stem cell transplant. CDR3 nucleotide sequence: TGTGCCAGCAGCTTACGCGGGGGGGCCAACAATGAGCAGTTCTTC. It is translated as CASSLRGGANNEQFF.